The clone carrying this T cell receptor (beta chain) was recorded only once. Antigen unknown. TCRdb's copy holds only in-frame clones and misses some; the assay was immunoSEQ multiplex PCR. The repertoire holds some 70,000 clones, roughly 80% seen once, with about 2.4% in the top ten. The data were taken from a study of vaccination effects on CD4 cells after COVID-19. Study details: Post-vaccine sample collection fell at a median of 72 days after the second dose. Every well got 1.5 million to 2.5 million PBMC, which were grown with about 10 IU/ml IL-2 and around 10 ug/ml peptides.

Study observations and caveats: Healthy vaccinees had only 1 of 255 vaccine-induced clones cross-react with common cold coronaviruses.

After around nine days in culture, the CD4+ T cells were isolated. All participants had two doses of either the BNT162b2 or mRNA-1273 vaccine. The receptor's source is a human donor who received a COVID-19 vaccine. This specimen was CD4+ T cells from PBMCs cultured without peptide, taken after COVID-19 vaccination.

As DNA, the CDR3 is TGCGCCAGCAGCTTCTCAGGGCAGGGGAACACCGGGGAGCTGTTTTTT. Translating it yields CASSFSGQGNTGELFF. The rearrangement links TRBV5-1 to TRBJ2-2; a weak D match, TRBD1 (5 bases). Germline V gives CDR1 SGHRS, CDR2 YFSETQ. The CDR3 consists of 16 residues. V was trimmed by 2 bases and J by 1 base, leaving 12 bases between them.